Following are 13 T cell receptor beta chains from one sample sequenced in a study of T cell repertoires in cytomegalovirus infection. MiXCR, run by TCRdb on the reads, gives a single entry per CDR3 protein. The data show approximately 180,000 distinct CDR3 sequences, about 18% seen once. The sequenced sample was CD8+ T cells from PBMCs. The receptors here all came from a human donor in good health (CMV status not recorded). Some clones in this sample may be carry-over from other donors' samples.

The chain couples TRBV15 to TRBJ2-3; D tentatively fits TRBD1 or TRBD2 (5 bases each). The CDR3 covers 13 residues. Trimming stripped 8 bases from V and 3 bases from J, with 12 bases between. Per the germline V gene, CDR1 is LNHNV and CDR2 is YYDKDF (reference sequence). CDR3 residues: CATARDGTDTQYF. The CDR3 DNA sequence: TGTGCCACCGCTCGGGACGGGACAGATACGCAGTATTTT.

In this sample, this clonotype turned up a few times. The rearrangement uses TRBV19 and TRBJ2-1; D may be TRBD2 (6 bases). Germline CDR1 is LNHDA and CDR2 is SQIVND (reference sequence). This CDR3 contains 15 residues. V gave up 8 bases and J gave up 2 bases, with 16 bases separating them. Here the CDR3 reads CASGDSTNPYNEQFF. The CDR3 DNA is TGTGCCAGTGGGGACTCTACCAACCCCTACAATGAGCAGTTCTTC.

This clonotype has only a few counts. This chain connects TRBV19 to TRBJ2-1, with D perhaps TRBD2 (6 bases). The germline gives CDR1 LNHDA, CDR2 SQIVND (reference sequence). V lost 3 bases to trimming and J lost 4 bases, with 7 bases between them. The CDR3 contains 13 residues. CDR3: CASSMGLYNEQFF. The CDR3 nucleotides read TGTGCCAGTAGTATGGGACTTTACAATGAGCAGTTCTTC.

Only a few counts were recorded for this clonotype. The rearrangement uses TRBV29-1 and TRBJ2-3, with D perhaps matching TRBD2 (7 bases). Trimming stripped 7 bases from V and 6 bases from J, with 17 bases between. Germline values: CDR1 SQVTM, CDR2 ANQGSEA. The CDR3 loop spans 13 amino acids. As DNA, the CDR3 is TGCAGCGCCGAAGGGGGGGTCTTGGATACGCAGTATTTT. Translation gives CSAEGGVLDTQYF.

This clonotype was seen more than once but under ten times. A read error may explain this, as a much larger clone is one base away. DNA for the CDR3: TGTGCCAACAGTTTCGGACGGGGGGAGCAGTTCTTC. Its translation: CANSFGRGEQFF. The chain is built from TRBV12-3 or TRBV12-4 and TRBJ2-1; tentatively, D is TRBD2 (6 bases). The length of the CDR3 is 12 residues.

The chain employs TRBV6-6 and TRBJ2-5; 7 bases fit TRBD1. The CDR3 consists of 13 residues. V was pared by 5 bases and J by 5 bases, with 5 bases of the junction left unmatched. Germline CDR1 and CDR2: MNHNY and SVGAGI (reference sequence). CDR3 amino acids: CASSKGAWETQYF. The DNA of the CDR3 is TGTGCCAGCAGTAAGGGGGCTTGGGAGACCCAGTACTTC.

V is TRBV7-2 and J is TRBJ1-6; D unclear. Germline CDR1 reads SGHTA; CDR2 reads FQGNSA. Trimming removed 8 bases from V and 3 bases from J, with 14 bases in between. The CDR3 is 15 residues long. CDR3 DNA: TGTGCCAGCCTCCAAATCGGAATCTATAATTCACCCCTCCACTTT. Its protein product is CASLQIGIYNSPLHF.

The chain uses TRBV28 and TRBJ1-4; 12 bases are shared with TRBD1. The V gene's germline CDR1 is MDHEN and CDR2 SYDVKM. The length of the CDR3 is 20 residues. J gave up 3 bases and V 5 bases, and 16 bases lay outside the gene matches. The CDR3 loop is CASSGAGTGGFAGPNEKLFF. CDR3 in DNA: TGTGCCAGCAGTGGGGCGGGGACAGGGGGCTTCGCCGGGCCTAATGAAAAACTGTTTTTT.

The sample holds a few counts of this clonotype. The chain links TRBV27 to TRBJ2-1; 11 positions agree with TRBD1. CDR1 and CDR2 from the germline V gene are MNHEY and SMNVEV (reference sequence). The CDR3 runs to 15 residues. With V trimmed by 8 bases and J by 2 bases, 5 bases remained unmatched. This CDR3 reads CASASGQGAYNEQFF. The CDR3 DNA sequence: TGTGCCAGCGCGTCGGGACAGGGGGCCTACAATGAGCAGTTCTTC.

The chain carries TRBV12-3 or TRBV12-4 and TRBJ1-5; D is perhaps TRBD1 (5 bases). CDR3 length: 15 amino acids. Trimming took off 4 bases at V and 1 base at J, with 11 bases between the two ends. The CDR3 here is CASSWTTPSNQPQHF. CDR3 nucleotides: TGTGCCAGCAGTTGGACAACCCCGAGCAATCAGCCCCAGCATTTT.

The J gene is TRBJ1-1, the V gene TRBV6-2 or TRBV6-3; maybe TRBD1 (5 bases). The CDR3 consists of 14 residues. Germline assignment: CDR1 MNHEY and CDR2 SVGEGT. Between the trimmed V and J ends, which lost 6 bases and 2 bases, there was a span of 13 bases. The CDR3 loop is CASRGPGLNTEAFF. The CDR3, as DNA: TGTGCCAGCAGAGGGCCGGGACTAAACACTGAAGCTTTCTTT.

The V call is TRBV28, the J call TRBJ1-1; D is possibly TRBD1 (6 bases). The V end lost 5 bases, the J end lost 0 bases, and 13 bases lay between the germline ends. CDR3 length: 15 amino acids. CDR1 and CDR2 (germline): MDHEN, SYDVKM. The CDR3: CASSPQGHLNTEAFF. The CDR3 DNA reads TGTGCCAGCAGTCCGCAGGGACACCTGAACACTGAAGCTTTCTTT. Combining the CDR3 with reference TRBV28 and TRBJ1-1 gives the whole variable domain DVKVTQSSRYLVKRTGEKVFLECVQDMDHENMFWYRQDPGLGLRLIYFSYDVKMKEKGDIPEGYSVSREKKERFSLILESASTNQTSMYLCASSPQGHLNTEAFFGQGTRLTVV.

This clonotype has more than one count but fewer than ten. This sequence joins TRBV28 and TRBJ1-1; D possibly corresponds to TRBD1 (5 bases). The germline V gene has CDR1 MDHEN and CDR2 SYDVKM. Trimming took 5 bases from V and 3 from J, leaving 13 bases between them. The CDR3 runs 14 residues. The DNA of the CDR3 is TGTGCCAGCAGTATCAGGGCCGGGGACACTGAAGCTTTCTTT. Its translation is CASSIRAGDTEAFF.